This T cell receptor (beta chain) was sequenced during a study of human T cells and chemical hapten exposure. The overall study: In the approximately 24-week study, patients were dosed weekly with diphenylcyclopropenone on the scalp throughout. Per-sample variation in TCR yield stemmed mainly from small pooled library volume differences.

Germline loops: CDR1 MNHEY, CDR2 SVGAGI. CDR3 length: 15 residues. The V end was cut by 6 bases, the J end by 0 bases, with 12 bases between. Documented time point: patch test 2, 6 weeks after DPC sensitization. Treatment meaning: therapeutic diphenylcyclopropenone sensitization with weekly scalp DPC. Study findings and constraints: In comparison with controls, expanded TCRs gave rise to a significantly larger number of large CDR3 similarity clusters.

Turning to this clonotype: Its target is unknown.

TCRdb recomputed calls from the RACE reads with MiXCR, one row per CDR3 protein. The sample lists approximately 350,000 distinct CDR3 sequences, 6% to 7% seen once, with 4.5% to 6% in the top ten. The chain employs TRBV6-5 and TRBJ1-5; D is uncertain. The sequence came from a woman younger than 30 with alopecia areata. Some clones in this sample may be carry-over from other donors' samples. This specimen was whole blood, taken in connection with sensitization to the hapten diphenylcyclopropenone (DPC). The CDR3 coding sequence is TGTGCCAGCAGGCCTAACTCGTATAGCAATCAGCCCCAGCATTTT. Protein sequence: CASRPNSYSNQPQHF.